This T cell receptor (beta chain) was identified in a study of shared clonotypes between healthy human individuals. Study in general: Researchers assigned three CD4 naive, three CD4 memory, two CD8 naive and one CD8 memory plate to each donor.

Memory CD4+ cells were the fraction left after CD45RA+ naive selection. The V gene lost 0 bases and the J gene lost 6 bases, with 14 bases spanning the gap. CDR3 length equals 15 residues. Germline values: CDR1 MNHNY, CDR2 SVGAGI (reference sequence). Repertoires were generated with immunoSEQ multiplex PCR, while TCRdb's copy carries only in-frame clones and drops some. The repertoire holds hundreds of thousands of clones, with approximately 79% as singletons. V is TRBV6-6 and J is TRBJ1-2; D uncertain. Material for sequencing was memory CD4+ T cells sorted from blood. The sample's subset: CD45RA-negative fraction. The sequence derives from a woman aged 25 to 39 in good health. The CDR3 DNA sequence: TGTGCCAGCAGTTACTCGATGGTTAAGAAGGATGGCTACACCTTC. It encodes CASSYSMVKKDGYTF.